This note documents a single T cell receptor beta chain sequence. This entry belongs to a study of blood T cell repertoires in COVID-19. Study summary: Specimens from acute and convalescent COVID-19 originated in the United States, Italy and Spain. The cDNA or gDNA used as material had been derived from T cells, B-cell-depleted T cells, or PBMCs.

After removal of 2 bases from V and 0 bases from J, the junction contained 0 bases not matched to a gene. In germline, CDR1 is LGHDT, CDR2 YNNKEL (reference sequence). The CDR3 runs to 15 residues. Per the original data handling: Nucleated cell counts were estimated from reference gene primer amplification. Libraries were prepared by immunoSEQ multiplex PCR; TCRdb keeps only in-frame clonotypes and omits some of them. V and J calls and clone size are given by that table; D and trimming were obtained from the DNA. The table has 90,000 to 150,000 clones, about 85% seen once. The chain is built from TRBV3-1 (or the pseudogene TRBV3-2) and TRBJ2-7; 11 nucleotides match TRBD2. The sequence came from a man aged 80 or over with acute or convalescent COVID-19. Source material: peripheral blood. CDR3 sequence: CASSQLAGGSYEQYF. The CDR3 DNA follows: TGTGCCAGCAGCCAACTAGCGGGGGGCTCCTACGAGCAGTACTTC.